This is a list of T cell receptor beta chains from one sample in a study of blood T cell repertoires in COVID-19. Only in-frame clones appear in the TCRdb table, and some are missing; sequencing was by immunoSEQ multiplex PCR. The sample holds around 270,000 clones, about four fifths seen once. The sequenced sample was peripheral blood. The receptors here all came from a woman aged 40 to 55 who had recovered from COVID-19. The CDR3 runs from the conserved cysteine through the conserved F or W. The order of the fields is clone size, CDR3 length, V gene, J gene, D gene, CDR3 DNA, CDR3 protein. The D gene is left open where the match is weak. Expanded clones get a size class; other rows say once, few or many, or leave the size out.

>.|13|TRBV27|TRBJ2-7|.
TGTGCCAGCGTCCGGGAAATCCCCTACGAGCAGTACTTC
CASVREIPYEQYF
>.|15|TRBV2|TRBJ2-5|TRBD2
TGTGCCAGCAGATTCGGACTAGCGGGGGGAGAGACCCAGTACTTC
CASRFGLAGGETQYF
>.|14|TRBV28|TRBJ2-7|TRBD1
TGTGCCAGCAGTCCACCGGGACAGGCGAACGAGCAGTACTTC
CASSPPGQANEQYF
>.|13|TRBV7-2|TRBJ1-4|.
TGTGCCAGCAGCTTAGTACAGGGTGGAAAACTGTTTTTT
CASSLVQGGKLFF
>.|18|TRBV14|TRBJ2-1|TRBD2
TGTGCCAGCAGCCAAGATTGGATGAAGCGGGGCTCCTACAATGAGCAGTTCTTC
CASSQDWMKRGSYNEQFF
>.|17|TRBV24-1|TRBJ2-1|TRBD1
TGTGCCACCAGTGGGTCCGTCGGGACAGGGGACTACAATGAGCAGTTCTTC
CATSGSVGTGDYNEQFF
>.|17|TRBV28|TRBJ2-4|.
TGTGCCAGCAGTCCCCAAGGACAGTCCTCCCTCAAAAACATTCAGTACTTC
CASSPQGQSSLKNIQYF
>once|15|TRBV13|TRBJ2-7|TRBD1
TGTGCCAGCAGCCCTAGGACAGGGAGTAAGTACGAGCAGTACTTC
CASSPRTGSKYEQYF
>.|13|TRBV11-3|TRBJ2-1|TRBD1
TGTGCCAGCAGCTCGGGACAGGAGAATGAGCAGTTCTTC
CASSSGQENEQFF
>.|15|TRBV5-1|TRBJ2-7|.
TGCGCCAGCAGCTTGAGGTCTCGTTTGGGGCTCGAGCAGTACTTC
CASSLRSRLGLEQYF
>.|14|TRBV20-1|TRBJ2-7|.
TGCAGTGCTGGTGCGTCAGGGTACCGCTACGAGCAGTACTTC
CSAGASGYRYEQYF
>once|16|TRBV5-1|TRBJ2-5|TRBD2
TGCGCCAGCAGCCGGACTAGCGGGGGGGGGCGAGAGACCCAGTACTTC
CASSRTSGGGRETQYF
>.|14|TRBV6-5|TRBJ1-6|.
TGTGCCAGCAGACTCGACAGGAGCAATTCACCCCTCCACTTT
CASRLDRSNSPLHF
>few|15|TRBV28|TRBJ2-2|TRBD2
TGTGCCAGCTGGGAGCGGGGGAAGGTCACCGGGGAGCTGTTTTTT
CASWERGKVTGELFF
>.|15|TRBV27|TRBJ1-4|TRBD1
TGTGCCAGCAGTCAGGCAGGGGGGTCGGGAGAAAAACTGTTTTTT
CASSQAGGSGEKLFF
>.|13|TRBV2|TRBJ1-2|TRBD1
TGTGCCAGCTGGGGACAGGGAGGCTATGGCTACACCTTC
CASWGQGGYGYTF
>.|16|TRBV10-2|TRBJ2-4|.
TGCGCCAGCAGTGAGAGGGCAGGACTAGCCAAAAACATTCAGTACTTC
CASSERAGLAKNIQYF
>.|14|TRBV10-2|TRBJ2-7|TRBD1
TGCGCCAGCTTCTCCGGGACAGGGGACTACGAGCAGTACTTC
CASFSGTGDYEQYF
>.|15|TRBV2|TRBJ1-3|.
TGTGCCAGCAGTTTAGACAGGTCGCGGGGAAACACCATATATTTT
CASSLDRSRGNTIYF
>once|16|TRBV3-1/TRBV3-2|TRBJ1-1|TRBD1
TGTGCCAGCAGCCAAGATGAGACAGGGAGAAGGCCTGAAGCTTTCTTT
CASSQDETGRRPEAFF
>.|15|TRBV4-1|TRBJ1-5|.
TGCGCCAGCAGCCAAGATAACGGAGGAAATCAGCCCCAGCATTTT
CASSQDNGGNQPQHF
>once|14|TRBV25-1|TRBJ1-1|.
TGTGCCAGCAGTGAATTAGGGGGGGACACTGAAGCTTTCTTT
CASSELGGDTEAFF
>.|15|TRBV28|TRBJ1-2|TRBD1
TGTGCCAGCAGTCCTCCCGGACAGGGGGCGGGCGGCTACACCTTC
CASSPPGQGAGGYTF
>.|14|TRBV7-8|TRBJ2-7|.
TGTGCCAGCAGCCCGGTGTGGACTCCTGACGAGCAGTACTTC
CASSPVWTPDEQYF
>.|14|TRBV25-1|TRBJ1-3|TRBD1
TGTGCCAGTAAGGACAGGAATGCTGGAAACACCATATATTTT
CASKDRNAGNTIYF
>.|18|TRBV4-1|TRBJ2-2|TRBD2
TGCGCCAGCAGCCAAGATTCGCTAGCGGGGGGCTGGGCCGGGGAGCTGTTTTTT
CASSQDSLAGGWAGELFF
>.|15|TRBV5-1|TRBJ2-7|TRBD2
TGCGCCAGCAGCAGCGGGACGCGGGTCTCCTACGAGCAGTACTTC
CASSSGTRVSYEQYF
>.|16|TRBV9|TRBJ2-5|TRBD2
TGTGCCAGCAGCGTAGGAGTAGCGGGGGGGCCAGAGACCCAGTACTTC
CASSVGVAGGPETQYF
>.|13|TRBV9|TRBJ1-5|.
TGTGCCAGCAGAGGGCAGGAGGGTCAGCCCCAGCATTTT
CASRGQEGQPQHF
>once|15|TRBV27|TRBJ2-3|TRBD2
TGTGCCAGCAGTTCGGTAGCGGGGGGGCAGGATACGCAGTATTTT
CASSSVAGGQDTQYF
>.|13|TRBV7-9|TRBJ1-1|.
TGTGCCAGCAGCACAACTCAGGACACTGAAGCTTTCTTT
CASSTTQDTEAFF
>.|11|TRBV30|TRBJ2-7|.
TGTGCCTGGAGTAACTTCTACGAGCAGTACTTC
CAWSNFYEQYF
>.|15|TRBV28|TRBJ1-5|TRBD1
TGTGCCAGCAGTCCCCCCCCGGACAGGGCTCGGCCCCAGCATTTT
CASSPPPDRARPQHF
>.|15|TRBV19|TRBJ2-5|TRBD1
TGTGCCAGTAGTATTCAGGGACAGTCCCAAGAGACCCAGTACTTC
CASSIQGQSQETQYF
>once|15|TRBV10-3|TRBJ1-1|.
TGTGCCATCAGTCACACAGGCGCTTTGAACACTGAAGCTTTCTTT
CAISHTGALNTEAFF
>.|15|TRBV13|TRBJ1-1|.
TGTGCCAGCAGCTTAGAAGTTGGGGGCAACACTGAAGCTTTCTTT
CASSLEVGGNTEAFF